This T cell receptor beta chain was profiled in a study of PD-1 blockade in classical Hodgkin lymphoma. Each patient's relapse followed autologous stem cell transplantation, and brentuximab vedotin exposure varied. Sequencing was performed with immunoSEQ multiplex PCR; in TCRdb, only in-frame clones are kept and a portion is missing. In the table there are more than 45,000 clones, about two thirds of which are singletons. Losses at the gene ends were 1 base for V and 3 bases for J; bases not matched to a gene: 6. Germline lookup yields CDR1 SGHTA and CDR2 FQGNSA. This CDR3 is 18 amino acids long. The chain employs TRBV7-2 and TRBJ2-7; 16 bases are shared with TRBD2. This sequence originates from a human donor with classical Hodgkin lymphoma. The material was peripheral blood mononuclear cells (PBMCs), obtained before the second cycle of nivolumab. The CDR3 DNA reads as TGTGCCAGCAGCTTAGAGCCGGGACTAGCGGGAGGGAACTACGAGCAGTACTTC. Its translation is CASSLEPGLAGGNYEQYF.